This TCR beta chain was recorded in a study of PD-1 blockade in classical Hodgkin lymphoma. Germline CDR1 reads MNHNS; CDR2 reads SASEGT. V shed 7 bases and J 2 bases; nucleotides not matched to a gene: 5. This CDR3 contains 15 residues. Time point here: newly diagnosed, previously untreated cHL patient sample. Negative magnetic selection isolated CD4+ T cells from thawed PBMCs. PBMCs from untreated, newly diagnosed classical Hodgkin lymphoma were comparison samples. This clone occurred a few times. Its specificity is not known. Study results and limitations: Newly diagnosed patients reportedly had lower baseline TCR diversity than healthy donors.

Libraries were prepared by immunoSEQ multiplex PCR; TCRdb keeps only in-frame clonotypes and omits some of them. The sample has about 21,000 clones, around 86% seen once. The source material was CD4+ T cells from blood. This TCR was sampled from a human donor with classical Hodgkin lymphoma. The chain combines TRBV6-1 with TRBJ2-2, with 9 bases that match TRBD2. This CDR3 is CASNGGRANTGELFF. The CDR3 nucleotides are TGTGCCAGCAACGGCGGGAGGGCCAACACCGGGGAGCTGTTTTTT.